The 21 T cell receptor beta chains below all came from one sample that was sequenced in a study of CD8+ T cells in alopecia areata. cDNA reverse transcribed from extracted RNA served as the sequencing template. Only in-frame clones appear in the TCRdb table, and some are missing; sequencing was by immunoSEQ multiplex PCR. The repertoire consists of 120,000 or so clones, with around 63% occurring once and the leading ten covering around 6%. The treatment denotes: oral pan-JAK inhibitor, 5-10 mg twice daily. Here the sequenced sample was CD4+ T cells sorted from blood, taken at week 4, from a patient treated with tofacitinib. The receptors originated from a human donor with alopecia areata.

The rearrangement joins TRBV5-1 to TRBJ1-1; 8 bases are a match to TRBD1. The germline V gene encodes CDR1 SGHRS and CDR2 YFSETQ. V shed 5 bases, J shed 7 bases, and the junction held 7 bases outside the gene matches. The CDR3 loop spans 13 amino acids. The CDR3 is CASRFGTGNEAFF. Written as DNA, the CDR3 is TGCGCCAGCAGGTTTGGGACAGGTAATGAAGCTTTCTTT.

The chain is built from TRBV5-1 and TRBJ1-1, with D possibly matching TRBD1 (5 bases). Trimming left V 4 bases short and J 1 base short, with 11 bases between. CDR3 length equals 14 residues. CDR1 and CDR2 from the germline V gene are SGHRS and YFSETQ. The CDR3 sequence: CASSPGTGNTEAFF. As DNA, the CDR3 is TGCGCCAGCAGCCCGGGGACGGGGAACACTGAAGCTTTCTTT. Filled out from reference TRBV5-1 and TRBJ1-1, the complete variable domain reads KAGVTQTPRYLIKTRGQQVTLSCSPISGHRSVSWYQQTPGQGLQFLFEYFSETQRNKGNFPGRFSGRQFSNSRSEMNVSTLELGDSALYLCASSPGTGNTEAFFGQGTRLTVV.

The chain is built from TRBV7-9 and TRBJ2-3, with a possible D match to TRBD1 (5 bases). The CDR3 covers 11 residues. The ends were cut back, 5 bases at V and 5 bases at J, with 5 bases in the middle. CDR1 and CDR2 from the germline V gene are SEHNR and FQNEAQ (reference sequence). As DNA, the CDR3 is TGTGCCAGCAGCCAGGGAGATACGCAGTATTTT. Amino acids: CASSQGDTQYF.

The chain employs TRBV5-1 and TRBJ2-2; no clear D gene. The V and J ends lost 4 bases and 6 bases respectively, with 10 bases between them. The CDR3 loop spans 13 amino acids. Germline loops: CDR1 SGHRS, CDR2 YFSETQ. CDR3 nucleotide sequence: TGCGCCAGCAGCGAGTCGATCGCCGGGGAGCTGTTTTTT. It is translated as CASSESIAGELFF.

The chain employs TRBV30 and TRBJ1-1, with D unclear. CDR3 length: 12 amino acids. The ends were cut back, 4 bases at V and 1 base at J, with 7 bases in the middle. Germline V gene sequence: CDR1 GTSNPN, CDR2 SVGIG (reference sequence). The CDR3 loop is CAWIGGNTEAFF. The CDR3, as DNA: TGTGCCTGGATTGGTGGGAACACTGAAGCTTTCTTT.

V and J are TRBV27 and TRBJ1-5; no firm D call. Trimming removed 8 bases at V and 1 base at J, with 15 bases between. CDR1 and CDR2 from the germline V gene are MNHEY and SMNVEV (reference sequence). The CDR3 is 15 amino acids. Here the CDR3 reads CASSKENSSNQPQHF. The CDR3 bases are TGTGCCAGCTCTAAGGAGAACAGCAGCAATCAGCCCCAGCATTTT.

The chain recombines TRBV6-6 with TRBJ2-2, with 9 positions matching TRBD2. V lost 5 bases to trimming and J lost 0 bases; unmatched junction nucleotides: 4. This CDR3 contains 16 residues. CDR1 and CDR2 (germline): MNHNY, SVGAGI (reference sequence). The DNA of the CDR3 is TGTGCCAGCAGTGCGACTAGCGGAGCGAACACCGGGGAGCTGTTTTTT. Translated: CASSATSGANTGELFF.

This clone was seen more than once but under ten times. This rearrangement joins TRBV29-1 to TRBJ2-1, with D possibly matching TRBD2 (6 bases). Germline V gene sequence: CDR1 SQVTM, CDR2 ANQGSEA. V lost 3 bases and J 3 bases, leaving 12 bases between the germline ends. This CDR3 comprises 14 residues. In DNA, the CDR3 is TGCAGCGTTGACTTTGCGGGGAGCTACAATGAGCAGTTCTTC. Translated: CSVDFAGSYNEQFF.

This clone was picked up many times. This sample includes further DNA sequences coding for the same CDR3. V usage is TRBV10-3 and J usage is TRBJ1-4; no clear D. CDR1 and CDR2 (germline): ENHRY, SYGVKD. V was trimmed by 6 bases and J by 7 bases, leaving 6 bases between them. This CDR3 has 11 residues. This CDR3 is CAISEGEKLFF. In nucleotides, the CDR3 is TGTGCCATCAGCGAAGGTGAAAAACTGTTTTTT.

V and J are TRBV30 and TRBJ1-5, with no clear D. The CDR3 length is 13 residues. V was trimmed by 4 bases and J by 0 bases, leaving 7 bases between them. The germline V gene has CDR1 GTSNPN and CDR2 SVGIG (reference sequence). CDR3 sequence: CAWNTDSNQPQHF. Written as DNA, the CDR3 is TGTGCCTGGAACACCGATAGCAATCAGCCCCAGCATTTT.

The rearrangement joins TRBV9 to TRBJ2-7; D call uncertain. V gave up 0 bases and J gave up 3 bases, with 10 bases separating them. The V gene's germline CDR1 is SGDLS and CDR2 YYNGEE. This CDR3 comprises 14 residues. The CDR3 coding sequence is TGTGCCAGCAGCGTAGCGCCAGAAAACTACGAGCAGTACTTC. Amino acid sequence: CASSVAPENYEQYF.

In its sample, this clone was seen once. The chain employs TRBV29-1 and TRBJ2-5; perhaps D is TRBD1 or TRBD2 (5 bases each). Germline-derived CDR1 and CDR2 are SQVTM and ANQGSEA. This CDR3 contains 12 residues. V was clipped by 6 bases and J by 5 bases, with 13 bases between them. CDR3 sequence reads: CSVEGFGETQYF. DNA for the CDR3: TGCAGCGTCGAGGGGTTCGGGGAGACCCAGTACTTC. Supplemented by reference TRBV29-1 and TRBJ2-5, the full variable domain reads SAVISQKPSRDICQRGTSLTIQCQVDSQVTMMFWYRQQPGQSLTLIATANQGSEATYESGFVIDKFPISRPNLTFSTLTVSNMSPEDSSIYLCSVEGFGETQYFGPGTRLLVL.

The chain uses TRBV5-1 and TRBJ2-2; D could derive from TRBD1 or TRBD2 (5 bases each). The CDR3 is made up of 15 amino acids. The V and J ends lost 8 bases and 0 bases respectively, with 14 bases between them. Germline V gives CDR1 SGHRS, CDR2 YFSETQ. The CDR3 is CASEIGTANTGELFF. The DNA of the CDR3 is TGCGCCAGTGAAATCGGGACGGCGAACACCGGGGAGCTGTTTTTT.

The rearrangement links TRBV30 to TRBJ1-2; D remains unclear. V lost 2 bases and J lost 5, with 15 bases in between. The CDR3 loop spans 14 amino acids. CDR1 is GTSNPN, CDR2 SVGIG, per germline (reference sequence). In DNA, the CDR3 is TGTGCCTGGAGTCCTCTCGGACCGTTGTATGGCTACACCTTC. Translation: CAWSPLGPLYGYTF.

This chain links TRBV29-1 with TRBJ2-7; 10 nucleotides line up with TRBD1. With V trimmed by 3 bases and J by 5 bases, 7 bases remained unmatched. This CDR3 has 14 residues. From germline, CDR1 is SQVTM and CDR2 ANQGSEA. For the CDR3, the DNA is TGCAGCGTTGATTCGGGACAGGGGATCAACGAGCAGTACTTC. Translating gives CSVDSGQGINEQYF.

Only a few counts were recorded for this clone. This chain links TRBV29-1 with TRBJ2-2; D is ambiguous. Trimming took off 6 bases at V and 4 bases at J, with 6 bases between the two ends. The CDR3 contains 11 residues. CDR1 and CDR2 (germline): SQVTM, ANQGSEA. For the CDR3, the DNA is TGCAGCGTGCGTAGCACCGGGGAGCTGTTTTTT. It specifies CSVRSTGELFF.

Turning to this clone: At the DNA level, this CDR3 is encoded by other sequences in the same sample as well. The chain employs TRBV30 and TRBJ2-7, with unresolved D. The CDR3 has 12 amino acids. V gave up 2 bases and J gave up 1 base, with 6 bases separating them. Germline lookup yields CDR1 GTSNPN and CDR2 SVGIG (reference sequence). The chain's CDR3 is CAWSLGSYEQYF. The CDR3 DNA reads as TGTGCCTGGAGTTTGGGGTCCTACGAGCAGTACTTC.

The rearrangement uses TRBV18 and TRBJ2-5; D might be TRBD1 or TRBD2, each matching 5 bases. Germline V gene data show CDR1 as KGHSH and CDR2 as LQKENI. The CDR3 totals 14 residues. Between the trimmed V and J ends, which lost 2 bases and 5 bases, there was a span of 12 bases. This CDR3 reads CASSPVRDAETQYF. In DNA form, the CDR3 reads TGTGCCAGCTCACCAGTCAGGGACGCGGAGACCCAGTACTTC.

The CDR3 loop reads CASSHPGKNYEQYF. The CDR3 DNA sequence: TGTGCCAGCAGCCACCCGGGGAAGAACTACGAGCAGTACTTC. This chain connects TRBV5-4 to TRBJ2-7, with D possibly being TRBD2 (5 bases). The CDR3 consists of 14 residues. From germline, CDR1 is SGHNT and CDR2 YYREEE (reference sequence). Trimming cost V 4 bases and J 3 bases, with 14 bases left between them.

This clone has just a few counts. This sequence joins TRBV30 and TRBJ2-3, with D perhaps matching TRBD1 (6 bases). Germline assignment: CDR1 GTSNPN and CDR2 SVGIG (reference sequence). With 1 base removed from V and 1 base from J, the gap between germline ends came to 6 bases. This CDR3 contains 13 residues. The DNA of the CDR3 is TGTGCCTGGAGTGGACAGGGCACAGATACGCAGTATTTT. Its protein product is CAWSGQGTDTQYF.

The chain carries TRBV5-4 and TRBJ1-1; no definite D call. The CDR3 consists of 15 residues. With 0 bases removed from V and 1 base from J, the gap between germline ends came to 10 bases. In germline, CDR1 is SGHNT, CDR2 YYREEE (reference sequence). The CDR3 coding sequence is TGTGCCAGCAGCTTGGAACTAGGAACGAACACTGAAGCTTTCTTT. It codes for CASSLELGTNTEAFF.